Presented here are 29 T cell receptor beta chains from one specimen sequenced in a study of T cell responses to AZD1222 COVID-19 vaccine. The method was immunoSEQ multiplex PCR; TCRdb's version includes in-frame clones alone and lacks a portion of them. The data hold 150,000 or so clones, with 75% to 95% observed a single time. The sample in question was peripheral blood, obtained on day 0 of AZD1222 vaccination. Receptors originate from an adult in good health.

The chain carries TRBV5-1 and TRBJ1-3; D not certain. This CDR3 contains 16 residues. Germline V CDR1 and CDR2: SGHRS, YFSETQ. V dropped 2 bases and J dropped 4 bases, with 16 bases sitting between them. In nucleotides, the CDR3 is TGCGCCAGCAGCTTCCAACACGCTTTTCCAGGAAACACCATATATTTT. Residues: CASSFQHAFPGNTIYF.

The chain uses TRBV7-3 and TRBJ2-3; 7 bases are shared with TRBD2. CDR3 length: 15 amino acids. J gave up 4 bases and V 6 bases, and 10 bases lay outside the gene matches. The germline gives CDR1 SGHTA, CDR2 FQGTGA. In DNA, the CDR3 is TGTGCCAGCAGTCGACTAGCCCTGGCGGCAGATACGCAGTATTTT. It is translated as CASSRLALAADTQYF.

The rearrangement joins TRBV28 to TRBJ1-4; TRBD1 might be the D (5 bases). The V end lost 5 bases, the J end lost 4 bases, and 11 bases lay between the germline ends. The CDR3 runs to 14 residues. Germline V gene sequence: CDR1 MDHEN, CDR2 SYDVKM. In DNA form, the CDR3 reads TGTGCCAGCAGTCCCGGGACCATTAATGAAAAACTGTTTTTT. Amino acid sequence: CASSPGTINEKLFF.

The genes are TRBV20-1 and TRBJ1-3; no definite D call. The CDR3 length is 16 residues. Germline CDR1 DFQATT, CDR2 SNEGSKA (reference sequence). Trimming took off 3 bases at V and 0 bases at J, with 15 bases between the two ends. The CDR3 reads CSASPLTQSSGNTIYF. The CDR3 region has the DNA TGCAGTGCTAGTCCCCTGACACAGAGCTCTGGAAACACCATATATTTT.

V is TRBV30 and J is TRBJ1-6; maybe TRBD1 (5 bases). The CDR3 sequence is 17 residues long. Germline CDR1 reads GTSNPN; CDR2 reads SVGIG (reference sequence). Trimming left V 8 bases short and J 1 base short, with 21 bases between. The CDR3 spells CARGAEDVTSYNSPLHF. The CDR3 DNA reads TGTGCCCGTGGGGCGGAGGATGTAACGTCCTATAATTCACCCCTCCACTTT.

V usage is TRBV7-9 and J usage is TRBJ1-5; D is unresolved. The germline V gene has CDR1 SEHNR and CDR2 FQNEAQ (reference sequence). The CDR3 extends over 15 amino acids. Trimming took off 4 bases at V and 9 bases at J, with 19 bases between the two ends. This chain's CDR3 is CASSSRGHIGWPQHF. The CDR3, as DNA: TGTGCCAGCAGCTCCCGAGGCCACATCGGTTGGCCCCAGCATTTT.

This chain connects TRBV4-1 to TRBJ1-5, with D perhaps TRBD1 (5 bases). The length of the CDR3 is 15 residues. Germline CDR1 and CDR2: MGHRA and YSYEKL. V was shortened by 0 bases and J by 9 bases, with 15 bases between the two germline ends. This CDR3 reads CASSQDVGQGWPQHF. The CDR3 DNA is TGCGCCAGCAGCCAAGACGTGGGGCAGGGCTGGCCCCAGCATTTT.

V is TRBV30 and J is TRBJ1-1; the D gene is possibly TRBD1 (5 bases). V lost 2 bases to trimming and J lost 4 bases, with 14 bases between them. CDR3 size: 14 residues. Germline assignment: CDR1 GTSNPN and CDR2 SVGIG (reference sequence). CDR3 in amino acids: CAWSRQRLGTEAFF. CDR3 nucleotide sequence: TGTGCCTGGAGTAGACAGCGACTAGGCACTGAAGCTTTCTTT.

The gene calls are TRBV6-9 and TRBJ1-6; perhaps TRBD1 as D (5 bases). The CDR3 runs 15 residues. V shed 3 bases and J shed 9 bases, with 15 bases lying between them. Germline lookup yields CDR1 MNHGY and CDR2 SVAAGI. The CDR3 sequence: CASSYHLERGSPLHF. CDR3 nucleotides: TGTGCCAGCAGTTACCATCTCGAGAGGGGTTCACCCCTCCACTTT.

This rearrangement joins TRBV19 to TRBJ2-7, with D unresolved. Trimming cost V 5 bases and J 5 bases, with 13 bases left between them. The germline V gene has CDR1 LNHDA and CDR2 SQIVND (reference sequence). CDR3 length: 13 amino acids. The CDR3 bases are TGTGCCAGTAGTCCCGTCCTTGAGAACGAGCAGTACTTC. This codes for CASSPVLENEQYF.

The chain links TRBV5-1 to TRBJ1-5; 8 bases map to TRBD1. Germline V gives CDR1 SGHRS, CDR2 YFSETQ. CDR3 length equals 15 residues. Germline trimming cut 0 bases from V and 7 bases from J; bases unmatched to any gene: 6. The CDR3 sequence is CASSLGQGAGQPQHF. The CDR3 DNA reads TGCGCCAGCAGCTTGGGCCAGGGGGCCGGCCAGCCCCAGCATTTT.

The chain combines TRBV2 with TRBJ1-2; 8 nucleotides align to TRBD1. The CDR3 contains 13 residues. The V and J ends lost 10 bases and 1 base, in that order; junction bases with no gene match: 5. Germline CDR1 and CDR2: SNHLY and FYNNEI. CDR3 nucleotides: TGTGCCATGGGACAGGAGAATAACTATGGCTACACCTTC. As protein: CAMGQENNYGYTF.

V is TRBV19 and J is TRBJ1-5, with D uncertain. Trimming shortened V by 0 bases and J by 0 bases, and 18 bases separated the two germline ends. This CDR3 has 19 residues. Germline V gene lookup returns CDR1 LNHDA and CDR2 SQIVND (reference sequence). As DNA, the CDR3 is TGTGCCAGTAGTATAGATCCTCCCTCCCTTGATGTTAGCAATCAGCCCCAGCATTTT. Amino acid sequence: CASSIDPPSLDVSNQPQHF.

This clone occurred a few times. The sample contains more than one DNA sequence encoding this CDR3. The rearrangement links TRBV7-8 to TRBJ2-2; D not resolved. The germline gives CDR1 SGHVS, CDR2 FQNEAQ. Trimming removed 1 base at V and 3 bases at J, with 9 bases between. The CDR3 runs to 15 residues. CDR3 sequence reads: CASSLGGGYTGELFF. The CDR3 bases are TGTGCCAGCAGCTTAGGTGGTGGATACACCGGGGAGCTGTTTTTT.

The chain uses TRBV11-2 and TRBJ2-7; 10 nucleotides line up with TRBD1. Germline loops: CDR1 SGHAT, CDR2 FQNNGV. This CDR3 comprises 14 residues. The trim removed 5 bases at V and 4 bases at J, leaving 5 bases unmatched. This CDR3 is CASSLDRGVYEQYF. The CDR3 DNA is TGTGCCAGCAGCCTGGACAGGGGGGTTTACGAGCAGTACTTC.

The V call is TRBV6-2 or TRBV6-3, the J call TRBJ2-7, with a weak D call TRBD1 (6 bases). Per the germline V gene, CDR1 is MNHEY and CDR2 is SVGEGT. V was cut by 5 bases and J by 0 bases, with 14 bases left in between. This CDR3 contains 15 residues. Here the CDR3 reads CASSAYQDSSYEQYF. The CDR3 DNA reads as TGTGCCAGCAGTGCCTATCAGGACAGCTCCTACGAGCAGTACTTC.

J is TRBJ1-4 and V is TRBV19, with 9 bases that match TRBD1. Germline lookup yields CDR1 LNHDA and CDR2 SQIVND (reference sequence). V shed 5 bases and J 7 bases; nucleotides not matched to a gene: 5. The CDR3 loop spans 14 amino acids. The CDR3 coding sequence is TGTGCCAGTAGTCGTACAGGGGGCCCTGAAAAACTGTTTTTT. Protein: CASSRTGGPEKLFF. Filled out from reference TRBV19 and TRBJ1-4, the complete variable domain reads DGGITQSPKYLFRKEGQNVTLSCEQNLNHDAMYWYRQDPGQGLRLIYYSQIVNDFQKGDIAEGYSVSREKKESFPLTVTSAQKNPTAFYLCASSRTGGPEKLFFGSGTQLSVL.

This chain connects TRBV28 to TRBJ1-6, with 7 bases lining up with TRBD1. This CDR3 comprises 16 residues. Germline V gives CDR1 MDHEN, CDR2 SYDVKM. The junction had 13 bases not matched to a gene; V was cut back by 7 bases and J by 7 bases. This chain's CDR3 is CASKSKGALSNSPLHF. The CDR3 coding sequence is TGTGCCAGCAAAAGTAAGGGGGCTCTTTCCAATTCACCCCTCCACTTT.

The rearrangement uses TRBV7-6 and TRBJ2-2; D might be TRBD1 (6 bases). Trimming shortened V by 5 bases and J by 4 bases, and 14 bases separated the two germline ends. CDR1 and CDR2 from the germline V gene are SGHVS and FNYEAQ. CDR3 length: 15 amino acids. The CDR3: CASSPPGGLTGELFF. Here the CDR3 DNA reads TGTGCCAGCAGCCCCCCTGGGGGCCTCACCGGGGAGCTGTTTTTT.

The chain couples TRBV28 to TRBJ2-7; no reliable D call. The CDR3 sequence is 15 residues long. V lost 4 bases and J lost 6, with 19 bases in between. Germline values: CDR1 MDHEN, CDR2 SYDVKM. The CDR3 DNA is TGTGCCAGCAGTTCGCCTGTATTAAGGGCTAGCGAGCAGTACTTC. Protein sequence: CASSSPVLRASEQYF.

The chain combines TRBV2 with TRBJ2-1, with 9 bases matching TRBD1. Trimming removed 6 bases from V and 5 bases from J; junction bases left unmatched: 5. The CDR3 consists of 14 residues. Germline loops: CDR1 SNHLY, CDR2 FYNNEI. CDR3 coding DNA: TGTGCCAGCAGGACCGGGACAGGGAACAATGAGCAGTTCTTC. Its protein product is CASRTGTGNNEQFF.

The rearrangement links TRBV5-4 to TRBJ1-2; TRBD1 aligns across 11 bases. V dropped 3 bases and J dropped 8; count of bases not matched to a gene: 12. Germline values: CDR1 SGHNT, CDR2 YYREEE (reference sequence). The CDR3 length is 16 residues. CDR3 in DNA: TGTGCCAGCAGCTGGCGGAGGGGACAGGGGGTAGGCGGCTACACCTTC. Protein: CASSWRRGQGVGGYTF.

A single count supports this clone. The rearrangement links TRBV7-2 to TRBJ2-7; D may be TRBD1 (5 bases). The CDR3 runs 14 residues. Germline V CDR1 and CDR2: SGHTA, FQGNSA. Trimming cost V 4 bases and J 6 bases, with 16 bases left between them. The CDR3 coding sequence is TGTGCCAGCAGCTCGTCCGTAGGGGTTGTCGAGCAGTACTTC. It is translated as CASSSSVGVVEQYF.

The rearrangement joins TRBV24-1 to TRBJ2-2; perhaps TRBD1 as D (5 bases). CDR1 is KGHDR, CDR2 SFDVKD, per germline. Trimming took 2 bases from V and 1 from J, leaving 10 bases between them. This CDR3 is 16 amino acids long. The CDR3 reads CATSDWAGLNTGELFF. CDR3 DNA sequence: TGTGCCACCAGTGATTGGGCAGGGTTGAACACCGGGGAGCTGTTTTTT.

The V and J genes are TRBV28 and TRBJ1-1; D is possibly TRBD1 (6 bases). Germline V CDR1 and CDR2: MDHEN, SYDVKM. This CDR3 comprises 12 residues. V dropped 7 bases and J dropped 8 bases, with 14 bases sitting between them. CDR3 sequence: CASNIPGTEAFF. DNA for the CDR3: TGTGCCAGCAATATCCCCGGGACAGAAGCTTTCTTT.

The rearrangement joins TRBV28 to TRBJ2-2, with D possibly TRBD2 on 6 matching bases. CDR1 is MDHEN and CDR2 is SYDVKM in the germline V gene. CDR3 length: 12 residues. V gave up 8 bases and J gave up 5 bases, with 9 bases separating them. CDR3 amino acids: CASHRGTGELFF. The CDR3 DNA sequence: TGTGCCAGCCACCGGGGGACCGGGGAGCTGTTTTTT.

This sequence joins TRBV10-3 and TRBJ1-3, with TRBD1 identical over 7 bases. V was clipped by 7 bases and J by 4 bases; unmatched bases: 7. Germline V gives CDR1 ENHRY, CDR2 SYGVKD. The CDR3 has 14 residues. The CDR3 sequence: CAITTGALGNTIYF. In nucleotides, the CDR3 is TGTGCCATCACTACAGGGGCTTTAGGAAACACCATATATTTT.

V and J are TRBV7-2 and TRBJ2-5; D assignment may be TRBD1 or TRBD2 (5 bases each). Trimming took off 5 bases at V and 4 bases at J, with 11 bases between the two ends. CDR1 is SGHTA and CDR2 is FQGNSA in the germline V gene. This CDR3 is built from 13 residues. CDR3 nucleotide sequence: TGTGCCAGCAGCGGGGGACCCAGAGAGACCCAGTACTTC. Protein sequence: CASSGGPRETQYF.

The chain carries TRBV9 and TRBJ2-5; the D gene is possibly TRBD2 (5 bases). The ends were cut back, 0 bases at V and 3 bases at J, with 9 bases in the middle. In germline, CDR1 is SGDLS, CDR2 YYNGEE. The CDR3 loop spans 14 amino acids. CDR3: CASSVDDGEETQYF. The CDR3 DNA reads TGTGCCAGCAGCGTAGATGACGGGGAAGAGACCCAGTACTTC. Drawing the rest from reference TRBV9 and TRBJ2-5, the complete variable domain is DSGVTQTPKHLITATGQRVTLRCSPRSGDLSVYWYQQSLDQGLQFLIQYYNGEERAKGNILERFSAQQFPDLHSELNLSSLELGDSALYFCASSVDDGEETQYFGPGTRLLVL.